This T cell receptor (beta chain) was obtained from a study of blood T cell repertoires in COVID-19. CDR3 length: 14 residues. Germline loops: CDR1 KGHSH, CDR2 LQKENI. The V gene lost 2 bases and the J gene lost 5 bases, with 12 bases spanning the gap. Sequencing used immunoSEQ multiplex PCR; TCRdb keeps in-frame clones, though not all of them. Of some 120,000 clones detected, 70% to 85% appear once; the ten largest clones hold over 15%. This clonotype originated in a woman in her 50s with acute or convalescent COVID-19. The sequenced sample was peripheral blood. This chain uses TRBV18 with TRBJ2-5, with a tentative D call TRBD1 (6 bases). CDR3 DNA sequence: TGTGCCAGCTCACCAACAGGGTTACTGGAGACCCAGTACTTC. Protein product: CASSPTGLLETQYF. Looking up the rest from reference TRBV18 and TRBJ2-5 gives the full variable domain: NAGVMQNPRHLVRRRGQEARLRCSPMKGHSHVYWYRQLPEEGLKFMVYLQKENIIDESGMPKERFSAEFPKEGPSILRIQQVVRGDSAAYFCASSPTGLLETQYFGPGTRLLVL.